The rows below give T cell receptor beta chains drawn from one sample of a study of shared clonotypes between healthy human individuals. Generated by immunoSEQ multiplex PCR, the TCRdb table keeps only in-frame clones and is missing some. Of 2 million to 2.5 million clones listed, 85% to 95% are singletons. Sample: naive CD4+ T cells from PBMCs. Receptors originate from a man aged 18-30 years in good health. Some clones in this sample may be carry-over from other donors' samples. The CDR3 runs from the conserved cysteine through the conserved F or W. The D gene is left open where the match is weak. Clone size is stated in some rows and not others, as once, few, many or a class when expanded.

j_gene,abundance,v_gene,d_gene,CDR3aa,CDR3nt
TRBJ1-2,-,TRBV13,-,CASSLDRYGGGYTF,TGTGCCAGCAGCTTAGATAGATACGGGGGCGGCTACACCTTC
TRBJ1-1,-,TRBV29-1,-,CSVEGEGGTTEAFF,TGCAGCGTTGAAGGAGAGGGGGGGACCACTGAAGCTTTCTTT
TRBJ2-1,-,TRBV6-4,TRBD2,CASSATSGGYNEQFF,TGTGCCAGCAGTGCGACTAGCGGGGGCTACAATGAGCAGTTCTTC
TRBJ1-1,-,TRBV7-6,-,CASSLLLGTNTEAFF,TGTGCCAGCAGCTTGTTGTTGGGCACAAACACTGAAGCTTTCTTT
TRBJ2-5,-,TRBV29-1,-,CSVGDSAGTQYF,TGCAGCGTTGGTGACTCCGCAGGGACCCAGTACTTC
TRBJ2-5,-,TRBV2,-,CASSEGLQETQYF,TGTGCCAGCAGTGAGGGACTCCAAGAGACCCAGTACTTC
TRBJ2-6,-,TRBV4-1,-,CASSRDRSSGANVLTF,TGCGCCAGCAGCCGAGACAGGTCTTCTGGGGCCAACGTCCTGACTTTC
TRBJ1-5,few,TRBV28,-,CASSLFTQPQHF,TGTGCCAGCAGTTTATTTACGCAGCCCCAGCATTTT
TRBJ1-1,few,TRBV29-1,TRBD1,CSGQGFVNTEAFF,TGCAGCGGACAGGGGTTCGTGAACACTGAAGCTTTCTTT
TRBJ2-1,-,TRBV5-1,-,CASSLVTLPTVGEQFF,TGCGCCAGCAGCTTGGTTACGCTCCCAACGGTGGGTGAGCAGTTCTTC
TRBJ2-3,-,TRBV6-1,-,CASSGRDTQYF,TGTGCCAGCAGTGGAAGGGATACGCAGTATTTT
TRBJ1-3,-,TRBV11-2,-,CASSFNTDPSGNTIYF,TGTGCCAGCAGCTTCAACACTGATCCCTCTGGAAACACCATATATTTT
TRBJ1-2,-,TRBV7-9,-,CASSLNRIGYTF,TGTGCCAGCAGCTTGAACAGAATCGGCTACACCTTC
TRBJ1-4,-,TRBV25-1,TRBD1,CASSFSTGDREKLFF,TGTGCCAGCAGTTTTTCGACAGGGGACAGGGAAAAACTGTTTTTT
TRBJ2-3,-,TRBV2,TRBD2,CASTGTSGTDTQYF,TGTGCCAGCACGGGGACTAGCGGCACAGATACGCAGTATTTT
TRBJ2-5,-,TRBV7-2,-,CASSPYRNYQETQYF,TGTGCCAGCAGCCCATACAGGAATTACCAAGAGACCCAGTACTTC
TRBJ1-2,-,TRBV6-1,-,CASSEVGPSRGYTF,TGTGCCAGCAGTGAGGTGGGGCCTTCTCGGGGCTACACCTTC
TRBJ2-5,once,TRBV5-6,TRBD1,CASRLRGNQETQYF,TGTGCCAGCAGGCTCAGGGGGAACCAAGAGACCCAGTACTTC
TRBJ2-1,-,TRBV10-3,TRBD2,CAISESLAGVGNEQFF,TGTGCCATCAGTGAGTCTCTAGCGGGAGTAGGAAATGAGCAGTTCTTC
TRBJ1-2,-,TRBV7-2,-,CASSFFKRGLDYGYTF,TGTGCCAGCAGCTTTTTTAAAAGAGGCCTGGACTATGGCTACACCTTC
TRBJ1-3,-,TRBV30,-,CAWSSSGNTIYF,TGTGCCTGGAGTTCCTCTGGAAACACCATATATTTT
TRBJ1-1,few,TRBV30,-,CAWSVEGGTEAFF,TGTGCCTGGAGTGTAGAGGGGGGGACTGAAGCTTTCTTT
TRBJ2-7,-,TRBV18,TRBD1,CASSPFRDSSYEQYF,TGTGCCAGCTCACCGTTCCGGGACAGCTCCTACGAGCAGTACTTC
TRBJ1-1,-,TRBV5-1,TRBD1,CASSFMGTGGFEAFF,TGCGCCAGCAGTTTCATGGGGACAGGGGGCTTCGAAGCTTTCTTT
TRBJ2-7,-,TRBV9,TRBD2,CASTILASGTTYEQYF,TGTGCCAGCACCATCCTGGCTAGCGGGACCACCTACGAGCAGTACTTC
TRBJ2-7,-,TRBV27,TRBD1,CASSPDREGSEQYF,TGTGCCAGCAGTCCGGACAGGGAAGGCAGCGAGCAGTACTTC
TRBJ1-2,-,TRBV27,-,CASSLTSQGNYGYTF,TGTGCCAGCAGTTTAACCTCTCAGGGAAACTATGGCTACACCTTC